This passage covers 22 T cell receptor beta chains from one sample sequenced in a study of T cell responses to AZD1222 COVID-19 vaccine. Clones were read by immunoSEQ multiplex PCR, and TCRdb kept only the in-frame ones, dropping some. The sample consists of 130,000 to 150,000 clones, approximately 89% of them appearing once. Sequenced material: peripheral blood, taken on day 0 of AZD1222 vaccination. All receptors derive from an adult in good health.

The rearrangement uses TRBV11-2 and TRBJ2-1; 8 bases align to TRBD2. CDR1 is SGHAT and CDR2 is FQNNGV in the germline V gene. J was trimmed by 5 bases and V by 7 bases; bases with no gene match: 10. The CDR3 is 15 residues long. The CDR3, as DNA: TGTGCCAGCATCTCCCCCCAGCGGGGGAACAATGAGCAGTTCTTC. Its translation: CASISPQRGNNEQFF.

The chain employs TRBV19 and TRBJ1-4; TRBD1 matches 7 bases. The CDR3 loop spans 14 amino acids. V lost 8 bases to trimming and J lost 4 bases; unmatched junction nucleotides: 7. Germline V gene sequence: CDR1 LNHDA, CDR2 SQIVND (reference sequence). CDR3 nucleotides: TGTGCCAGTGGACCGGGACAGTATAATGAAAAACTGTTTTTT. Its translation: CASGPGQYNEKLFF. Full variable domain (rest looked up from reference TRBV19 and TRBJ1-4): DGGITQSPKYLFRKEGQNVTLSCEQNLNHDAMYWYRQDPGQGLRLIYYSQIVNDFQKGDIAEGYSVSREKKESFPLTVTSAQKNPTAFYLCASGPGQYNEKLFFGSGTQLSVL.

The V gene is TRBV30, the J gene TRBJ1-4; D is unclear. The CDR3 loop spans 13 amino acids. V was cut by 2 bases and J by 3 bases, with 7 bases left in between. Germline values: CDR1 GTSNPN, CDR2 SVGIG (reference sequence). CDR3 region: CAWSLQPNEKLFF. The CDR3 region has the DNA TGTGCCTGGAGTCTACAGCCTAATGAAAAACTGTTTTTT.

The chain combines TRBV7-3 with TRBJ2-3; D is possibly TRBD1 or TRBD2 (5 bases each). This CDR3 contains 16 residues. CDR1 is SGHTA, CDR2 FQGTGA, per germline. Trimming took off 4 bases at V and 7 bases at J, with 21 bases between the two ends. CDR3 protein: CASSSRDGRTMNTQYF. The CDR3, as DNA: TGTGCCAGCAGCTCCCGGGACGGACGAACAATGAATACGCAGTATTTT.

This clone was recorded once. The V gene is TRBV5-6, the J gene TRBJ1-1, with a tentative D call TRBD1 (6 bases). The CDR3 runs 13 residues. From germline, CDR1 is SGHDT and CDR2 YYEEEE. Trimming pared 6 bases from V and 7 bases from J, leaving 16 bases between. CDR3 sequence (DNA): TGTGCCAGCACCCTAAATGACAGGTTTGAAGCTTTCTTT. It yields the protein CASTLNDRFEAFF.

The V call is TRBV6-1, the J call TRBJ2-3; TRBD1 or TRBD2 may be the D gene (5 bases each). The CDR3 has 17 residues. Germline CDR1 is MNHNS and CDR2 is SASEGT. Trimming took off 4 bases at V and 2 bases at J, with 19 bases between the two ends. The CDR3 region is CASSAYATGTVTDTQYF. The CDR3 region has the DNA TGTGCCAGCAGTGCGTATGCAACCGGGACGGTCACAGATACGCAGTATTTT.

The rearrangement joins TRBV27 to TRBJ2-3; 12 bases are shared with TRBD2. Germline CDR1 reads MNHEY; CDR2 reads SMNVEV (reference sequence). The CDR3 spans 15 residues. V gave up 6 bases and J gave up 8 bases; unmatched junction bases: 9. CDR3 DNA: TGTGCCAGCAGAGATCGACTAGCGGGAGATGTTACGCAGTATTTT. Its translation is CASRDRLAGDVTQYF.

This CDR3 is CASSSGNQPQHF. Written as DNA, the CDR3 is TGTGCCAGCAGCTCCGGGAATCAGCCCCAGCATTTT. V usage is TRBV7-9 and J usage is TRBJ1-5, with D unresolved. Trimming cost V 4 bases and J 4 bases, with 5 bases left between them. The CDR3 runs 12 residues. Looked up from germline, CDR1 is SEHNR and CDR2 is FQNEAQ (reference sequence).

V is TRBV5-4 and J is TRBJ2-1; TRBD2 matches at 12 bases. Trimming at V came to 4 bases and at J to 0 bases, leaving 14 bases not matched to a gene. The CDR3 covers 20 residues. CDR1 is SGHNT and CDR2 is YYREEE in the germline V gene (reference sequence). The CDR3 bases are TGTGCCAGCAGCCCGAGGGGACTAGCGGGCCTGGCAACCTCCTACAATGAGCAGTTCTTC. Amino acids: CASSPRGLAGLATSYNEQFF.

The chain has TRBV28 and TRBJ2-7; the D is unclear. The V gene lost 3 bases and the J gene lost 0 bases, with 9 bases spanning the gap. This CDR3 spans 14 amino acids. Germline lookup yields CDR1 MDHEN and CDR2 SYDVKM. In DNA, the CDR3 is TGTGCCAGCAGTTTTACTCCCAGCTCCTACGAGCAGTACTTC. The encoded protein is CASSFTPSSYEQYF.

J is TRBJ1-1 and V is TRBV4-3; TRBD1 might be the D (5 bases). CDR1 LGHNA and CDR2 YSLEER come from the germline V gene. V dropped 5 bases and J dropped 0 bases, with 13 bases sitting between them. CDR3 size: 15 residues. CDR3 sequence reads: CASSNHATVNTEAFF. DNA of the CDR3: TGCGCCAGCAGCAATCACGCGACAGTGAACACTGAAGCTTTCTTT.

The V call is TRBV6-5, the J call TRBJ1-4; D not certain. The germline V gene encodes CDR1 MNHEY and CDR2 SVGAGI. The CDR3 is made up of 15 amino acids. The ends were cut back, 8 bases at V and 7 bases at J, with 20 bases in the middle. The CDR3 loop reads CASREIGRRGEKLFF. In DNA form, the CDR3 reads TGTGCCAGCCGGGAAATCGGACGTCGGGGTGAAAAACTGTTTTTT.

V gene TRBV9 combines with J gene TRBJ2-3; D uncertain. The length of the CDR3 is 12 residues. Trimming stripped 3 bases from V and 6 bases from J, with 8 bases between. Looked up from germline, CDR1 is SGDLS and CDR2 is YYNGEE. The CDR3 loop reads CASSAFLDTQYF. CDR3 sequence (DNA): TGTGCCAGCAGCGCGTTTCTGGATACGCAGTATTTT. Filled out from reference TRBV9 and TRBJ2-3, the complete variable domain reads DSGVTQTPKHLITATGQRVTLRCSPRSGDLSVYWYQQSLDQGLQFLIQYYNGEERAKGNILERFSAQQFPDLHSELNLSSLELGDSALYFCASSAFLDTQYFGPGTRLTVL.

This rearrangement joins TRBV28 to TRBJ2-7, with TRBD1 matching over 9 bases. V dropped 3 bases and J dropped 5; count of bases not matched to a gene: 5. Germline assignment: CDR1 MDHEN and CDR2 SYDVKM. The CDR3 extends over 14 amino acids. The CDR3 spells CASSFGTGMNEQYF. Here the CDR3 DNA reads TGTGCCAGCAGTTTTGGGACAGGGATGAACGAGCAGTACTTC.

In its sample, this clone was seen once. V is TRBV5-1 and J is TRBJ2-1, with D tentatively TRBD1 (6 bases). This CDR3 contains 15 residues. CDR1 and CDR2 (germline): SGHRS, YFSETQ. Trimming removed 5 bases from V and 0 bases from J, with 12 bases in between. CDR3 sequence (DNA): TGCGCCAGCAGAGTGGGACAAGGCTCCTACAATGAGCAGTTCTTC. Protein: CASRVGQGSYNEQFF.

J is TRBJ2-1 and V is TRBV10-3; D not certain. V lost 7 bases and J 9 bases, leaving 13 bases between the germline ends. Germline CDR1 and CDR2: ENHRY and SYGVKD. This CDR3 spans 12 amino acids. Written as DNA, the CDR3 is TGTGCCATCACCATGACCCCGGGTGAGCAGTTCTTC. Its protein is CAITMTPGEQFF.

Notes on this clone: The same CDR3 arises from other DNA sequences in this sample as well. The chain employs TRBV6-4 and TRBJ2-1; D might be TRBD2 (5 bases). V shed 0 bases and J shed 7 bases, with 7 bases lying between them. The CDR3 has 13 amino acids. The germline gives CDR1 MRHNA, CDR2 SNTAGT. This chain's CDR3 is CASSDSAENEQFF. CDR3 in DNA: TGTGCCAGCAGTGACTCAGCGGAGAATGAGCAGTTCTTC.

Here the CDR3 reads CASSESSAGGRETQYF. CDR3 DNA sequence: TGTGCCAGCAGTGAATCTTCGGCAGGGGGCCGGGAGACCCAGTACTTC. The V gene is TRBV6-1, the J gene TRBJ2-5; 8 nucleotides align to TRBD1. The J segment lost 5 bases and the V segment lost 2 bases, leaving 10 bases of the junction unmatched. The CDR3 consists of 16 residues. From germline, CDR1 is MNHNS and CDR2 SASEGT.

This chain connects TRBV7-8 to TRBJ1-5; D is unclear. The V gene's germline CDR1 is SGHVS and CDR2 FQNEAQ. V lost 5 bases, J lost 1 base, and 6 bases lay in between. The CDR3 is 13 amino acids. This CDR3 reads CASSPDSNQPQHF. The CDR3 bases are TGTGCCAGCAGCCCGGACAGCAATCAGCCCCAGCATTTT.

The chain has TRBV4-1 and TRBJ2-1; D uncertain. Germline V gives CDR1 MGHRA, CDR2 YSYEKL. The length of the CDR3 is 17 residues. The ends were cut back, 4 bases at V and 0 bases at J, with 16 bases in the middle. The CDR3 protein is CASSPHPQTSSYNEQFF. The CDR3 DNA sequence: TGCGCCAGCAGCCCCCACCCTCAGACGAGCTCCTACAATGAGCAGTTCTTC.

The chain has TRBV25-1 and TRBJ2-7; TRBD1 agrees at 7 bases. The CDR3 is 14 residues long. Germline CDR1 is MGHDK and CDR2 is SYGVNS. V lost 4 bases and J lost 2; bases outside the gene matches: 5. CDR3 DNA: TGTGCCAGCAGTGTCGACAGGGTCCCCTACGAGCAGTACTTC. Translation gives CASSVDRVPYEQYF.

V gene TRBV6-2 or TRBV6-3 combines with J gene TRBJ1-5; D gene ambiguous. Trimming removed 2 bases from V and 6 bases from J, with 14 bases in between. CDR3 length equals 15 residues. Germline loops: CDR1 MNHEY, CDR2 SVGEGT. The DNA of the CDR3 is TGTGCCAGCAGTTACAGCAGCGGGGTGGGTCAGCCCCAGCATTTT. Translation gives CASSYSSGVGQPQHF.